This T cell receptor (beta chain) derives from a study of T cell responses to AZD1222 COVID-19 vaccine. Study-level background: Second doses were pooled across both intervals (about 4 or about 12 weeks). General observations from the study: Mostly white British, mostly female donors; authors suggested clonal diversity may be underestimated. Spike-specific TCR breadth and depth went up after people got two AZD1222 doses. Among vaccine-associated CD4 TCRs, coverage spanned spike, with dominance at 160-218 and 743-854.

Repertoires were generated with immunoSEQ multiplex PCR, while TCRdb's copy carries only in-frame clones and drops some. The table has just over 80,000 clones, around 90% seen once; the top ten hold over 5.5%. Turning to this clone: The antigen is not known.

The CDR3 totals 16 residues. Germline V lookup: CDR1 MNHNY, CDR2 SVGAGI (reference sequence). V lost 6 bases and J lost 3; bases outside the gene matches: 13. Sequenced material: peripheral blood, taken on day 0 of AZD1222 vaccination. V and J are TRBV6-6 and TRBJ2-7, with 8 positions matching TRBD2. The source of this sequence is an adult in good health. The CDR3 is CASSSGGLGGIYEQYF. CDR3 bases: TGTGCCAGCAGCAGCGGGGGACTCGGGGGGATCTACGAGCAGTACTTC.